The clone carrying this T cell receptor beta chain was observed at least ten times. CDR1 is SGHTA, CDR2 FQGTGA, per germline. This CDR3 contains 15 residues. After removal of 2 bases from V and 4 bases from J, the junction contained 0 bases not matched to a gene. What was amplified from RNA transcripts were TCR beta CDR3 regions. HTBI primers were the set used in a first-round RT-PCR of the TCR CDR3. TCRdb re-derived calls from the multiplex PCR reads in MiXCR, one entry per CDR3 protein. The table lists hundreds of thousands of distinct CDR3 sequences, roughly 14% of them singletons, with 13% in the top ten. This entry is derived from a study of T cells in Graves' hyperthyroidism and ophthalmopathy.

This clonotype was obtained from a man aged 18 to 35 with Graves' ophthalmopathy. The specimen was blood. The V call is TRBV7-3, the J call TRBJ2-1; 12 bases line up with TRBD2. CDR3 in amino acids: CASSLLAGGYNEQFF. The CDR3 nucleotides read TGTGCCAGCAGCTTACTAGCGGGAGGGTACAATGAGCAGTTCTTC.